One and the same sample provided the 29 T cell receptor beta chains below, sequenced in a study of T cell responses to AZD1222 COVID-19 vaccine. The repertoire was sequenced with immunoSEQ multiplex PCR; TCRdb's copy has only in-frame clones and lacks some. In the table there are roughly 200,000 clones, almost 95% of which are singletons. The material was peripheral blood, obtained on day 0 of AZD1222 vaccination. The receptor set was obtained from an adult in good health.

V and J are TRBV5-1 and TRBJ2-5, with a possible D match to TRBD2 (5 bases). Trimming removed 0 bases from V and 2 bases from J, with 14 bases in between. The CDR3 covers 16 residues. Germline loops: CDR1 SGHRS, CDR2 YFSETQ. DNA for the CDR3: TGCGCCAGCAGCTTGGCCGGCGGGCGGCAACAAGAGACCCAGTACTTC. Amino acids: CASSLAGGRQQETQYF.

The chain links TRBV28 to TRBJ2-7, with D possibly being TRBD2 (5 bases). V shed 7 bases and J shed 6 bases, with 10 bases lying between them. Germline V gives CDR1 MDHEN, CDR2 SYDVKM. This CDR3 has 11 residues. The CDR3 nucleotides are TGTGCCAGCACTGGACTTGGCGAGCAGTACTTC. It specifies CASTGLGEQYF.

This clone was picked up one time. This chain joins TRBV10-3 and TRBJ1-2; D is ambiguous. Trimming shortened V by 0 bases and J by 4 bases, and 12 bases separated the two germline ends. The CDR3 runs to 15 residues. Looked up from germline, CDR1 is ENHRY and CDR2 is SYGVKD. CDR3 coding DNA: TGTGCCATCAGTGAGTCCAGGAGTCCTTCCTATGGCTACACCTTC. Its translation: CAISESRSPSYGYTF.

The chain is built from TRBV6-5 and TRBJ2-7; 9 bases match TRBD1. Per germline, CDR1 MNHEY and CDR2 SVGAGI. After removal of 5 bases from V and 2 bases from J, the junction contained 4 bases not matched to a gene. CDR3 length: 14 residues. The CDR3 is CASSPGDRAYEQYF. CDR3 coding DNA: TGTGCCAGCAGTCCTGGGGACAGGGCCTACGAGCAGTACTTC.

This chain connects TRBV6-5 to TRBJ1-1; possibly TRBD1 for D (5 bases). Deletions cut 7 bases from V and 5 bases from J, with 17 bases between. The CDR3 has 14 amino acids. The germline CDR1 and CDR2 sequences are MNHEY and SVGAGI. The CDR3 DNA sequence: TGTGCCAGCACCCCCGGGGGAAGGGGAACTGAAGCTTTCTTT. Translation gives CASTPGGRGTEAFF.

The chain couples TRBV4-1 to TRBJ1-2; no clear D. V was trimmed by 3 bases and J by 6 bases, leaving 11 bases between them. Germline CDR1 and CDR2: MGHRA and YSYEKL. The CDR3 is 13 amino acids. CDR3 in amino acids: CASSHATIDGYTF. The CDR3 region has the DNA TGCGCCAGCAGCCATGCGACAATCGATGGCTACACCTTC.

This clone was recorded only once. The genes are TRBV7-9 and TRBJ2-1; 10 nucleotides match TRBD2. With 1 base clipped from V and 6 bases from J, the junction kept 6 bases outside the gene matches. Germline V gene sequence: CDR1 SEHNR, CDR2 FQNEAQ (reference sequence). CDR3 size: 16 residues. The CDR3 spells CASSLVRTSGPNEQFF. CDR3 bases: TGTGCCAGCAGCTTAGTCCGGACTAGCGGACCCAATGAGCAGTTCTTC.

V gene TRBV6-1 combines with J gene TRBJ1-5; TRBD1 might be the D (5 bases). The ends were cut back, 1 base at V and 2 bases at J, with 15 bases in the middle. CDR1 and CDR2 from the germline V gene are MNHNS and SASEGT. CDR3 size: 17 residues. The CDR3 loop is CASSEDAGLGGNQPQHF. CDR3 nucleotides: TGTGCCAGCAGTGAAGACGCAGGGTTGGGCGGCAATCAGCCCCAGCATTTT.

The chain links TRBV7-2 to TRBJ1-2, with unresolved D. In germline, CDR1 is SGHTA, CDR2 FQGNSA. Between the trimmed V and J ends, which lost 2 bases and 4 bases, there was a span of 11 bases. This CDR3 is 14 amino acids long. CDR3 loop: CASSLNGMGYGYTF. The CDR3 coding sequence is TGTGCCAGCAGCTTAAACGGGATGGGCTATGGCTACACCTTC. The whole variable domain, remainder taken from reference TRBV7-2 and TRBJ1-2, is GAGVSQSPSNKVTEKGKDVELRCDPISGHTALYWYRQSLGQGLEFLIYFQGNSAPDKSGLPSDRFSAERTGGSVSTLTIQRTQQEDSAVYLCASSLNGMGYGYTFGSGTRLTVV.

The chain employs TRBV7-2 and TRBJ1-5; maybe TRBD1 (6 bases). Germline CDR1 SGHTA, CDR2 FQGNSA. This CDR3 region has 15 residues. With 6 bases removed from V and 0 bases from J, the gap between germline ends came to 12 bases. CDR3 coding DNA: TGTGCCAGCAGACCGACAGGAAATAGCAATCAGCCCCAGCATTTT. Its translation is CASRPTGNSNQPQHF.

The chain links TRBV3-1 (or the pseudogene TRBV3-2) to TRBJ2-5, with D possibly matching TRBD1 (5 bases). V lost 4 bases to trimming and J lost 2 bases, with 11 bases between them. The CDR3 sequence is 14 residues long. Germline V CDR1 and CDR2: LGHDT, YNNKEL (reference sequence). The DNA for the CDR3 is TGTGCCAGCAGCCTCAGGGCAAAGCAAGAGACCCAGTACTTC. Its protein is CASSLRAKQETQYF.

V usage is TRBV3-1 (or the pseudogene TRBV3-2) and J usage is TRBJ2-5, with D tentatively TRBD1 or TRBD2 (6 bases each). CDR1 is LGHDT, CDR2 YNNKEL, per germline (reference sequence). Trimming removed 5 bases from V and 5 bases from J, with 15 bases in between. This CDR3 spans 14 amino acids. In DNA form, the CDR3 reads TGTGCCAGCAGCTCCCTAGGGGGGAGTGAGACCCAGTACTTC. Protein sequence: CASSSLGGSETQYF.

The CDR3 DNA follows: TGCGCCAGCACTGGGGGCGCGGCAACTAATGAAAAACTGTTTTTT. Amino acids: CASTGGAATNEKLFF. The V and J genes are TRBV5-1 and TRBJ1-4; possibly TRBD1 for D (6 bases). The V gene lost 6 bases and the J gene lost 0 bases, with 12 bases spanning the gap. The CDR3 runs 15 residues. Germline CDR1 reads SGHRS; CDR2 reads YFSETQ. The whole variable domain, remainder taken from reference TRBV5-1 and TRBJ1-4, is KAGVTQTPRYLIKTRGQQVTLSCSPISGHRSVSWYQQTPGQGLQFLFEYFSETQRNKGNFPGRFSGRQFSNSRSEMNVSTLELGDSALYLCASTGGAATNEKLFFGSGTQLSVL.

There are many counts of this clone. V and J are TRBV7-9 and TRBJ1-4, with D maybe TRBD1 (5 bases). The CDR3 loop spans 15 amino acids. CDR1 and CDR2 (germline): SEHNR, FQNEAQ (reference sequence). The ends were cut back, 4 bases at V and 2 bases at J, with 11 bases in the middle. The DNA for the CDR3 is TGTGCCAGCAGCTGGGGCTCAGGGACTAATGAAAAACTGTTTTTT. The encoded protein is CASSWGSGTNEKLFF.

The chain uses TRBV7-9 and TRBJ1-4; D gene uncertain. V gave up 5 bases and J gave up 8 bases, with 15 bases separating them. The CDR3 sequence is 14 residues long. The germline CDR1 and CDR2 sequences are SEHNR and FQNEAQ (reference sequence). In nucleotides, the CDR3 is TGTGCCAGCAGCACCGCACCCCTGGGGGAAAAACTGTTTTTT. The encoded protein is CASSTAPLGEKLFF.

The V call is TRBV11-2, the J call TRBJ1-6; 8 nucleotides agree with TRBD1. This CDR3 is built from 15 residues. After removal of 1 base from V and 7 bases from J, the junction contained 3 bases not matched to a gene. The germline gives CDR1 SGHAT, CDR2 FQNNGV. The CDR3 loop is CASSLGRGQNSPLHF. DNA for the CDR3: TGTGCCAGCAGCTTAGGCAGGGGGCAGAATTCACCCCTCCACTTT.

This sequence joins TRBV7-3 and TRBJ2-7, with a possible D match to TRBD2 (5 bases). V was pared by 2 bases and J by 6 bases, with 11 bases between. The CDR3 spans 13 residues. Germline V gene data show CDR1 as SGHTA and CDR2 as FQGTGA. The CDR3 here is CASSLGRVAEQYF. The CDR3 DNA sequence: TGTGCCAGCAGCTTAGGGCGGGTCGCCGAGCAGTACTTC. Full variable domain (remainder filled in from reference TRBV7-3 and TRBJ2-7): GAGVSQTPSNKVTEKGKYVELRCDPISGHTALYWYRQSLGQGPEFLIYFQGTGAADDSGLPNDRFFAVRPEGSVSTLKIQRTERGDSAVYLCASSLGRVAEQYFGPGTRLTVT.

The rearrangement uses TRBV5-6 and TRBJ1-5; D not resolved. The CDR3 is 15 residues long. CDR1 is SGHDT and CDR2 is YYEEEE in the germline V gene. Between the trimmed V and J ends, which lost 0 bases and 4 bases, there was a span of 11 bases. The CDR3: CASSLARQRNQPQHF. CDR3 DNA sequence: TGTGCCAGCAGCTTGGCCCGGCAGAGAAATCAGCCCCAGCATTTT.

The chain links TRBV24-1 to TRBJ2-1; perhaps TRBD2 as D (5 bases). Trimming pared 6 bases from V and 1 base from J, leaving 9 bases between. This CDR3 contains 14 residues. Germline V gene data show CDR1 as KGHDR and CDR2 as SFDVKD. CDR3 DNA: TGTGCCACCAGTAGAAGCGGTTCCTACAATGAGCAGTTCTTC. Amino acids: CATSRSGSYNEQFF.

J is TRBJ2-3 and V is TRBV2; D may be TRBD1 (6 bases). Germline CDR1 SNHLY, CDR2 FYNNEI. The CDR3 contains 14 residues. Trimming cost V 4 bases and J 8 bases, with 16 bases left between them. The CDR3 loop reads CASSGVKGQVTQYF. CDR3 coding DNA: TGTGCCAGCAGTGGGGTCAAGGGACAAGTTACGCAGTATTTT.

The chain employs TRBV4-1 and TRBJ1-1; perhaps TRBD1 as D (5 bases). Deletions cut 0 bases from V and 4 bases from J, with 12 bases between. This CDR3 contains 15 residues. CDR1 is MGHRA, CDR2 YSYEKL, per germline. CDR3 in amino acids: CASSQDRAGATEAFF. In nucleotides, the CDR3 is TGCGCCAGCAGCCAAGACAGGGCGGGTGCCACTGAAGCTTTCTTT.

This sequence joins TRBV11-2 and TRBJ2-3, with 7 bases aligning to TRBD2. Germline V gives CDR1 SGHAT, CDR2 FQNNGV. This CDR3 comprises 17 residues. Trimming cost V 4 bases and J 2 bases; bases outside gene matches: 12. In nucleotides, the CDR3 is TGTGCCAGCAGCTCCTCAGGGACGGGGGGTTCCACAGATACGCAGTATTTT. As protein: CASSSSGTGGSTDTQYF.

The chain recombines TRBV27 with TRBJ1-2, with 10 bases identical to TRBD1. Germline V gives CDR1 MNHEY, CDR2 SMNVEV (reference sequence). CDR3 length equals 14 residues. After removal of 6 bases from V and 4 bases from J, the junction contained 5 bases not matched to a gene. CDR3 amino acids: CASRSRDRGYGYTF. Written as DNA, the CDR3 is TGTGCCAGCAGAAGCCGGGACAGGGGCTATGGCTACACCTTC.

V is TRBV18 and J is TRBJ2-2; 7 bases match TRBD2. Unmatched junction bases numbered 3, after V lost 1 base and J lost 4 bases. The CDR3 has 15 residues. CDR1 is KGHSH, CDR2 LQKENI, per germline. The CDR3, as DNA: TGTGCCAGCTCACCACGGGAGGGGAGCACCGGGGAGCTGTTTTTT. Translated, it gives CASSPREGSTGELFF.

This chain joins TRBV29-1 and TRBJ1-2, with 9 bases matching TRBD1. This CDR3 contains 14 residues. Germline V gene lookup returns CDR1 SQVTM and CDR2 ANQGSEA. The trim removed 3 bases at V and 6 bases at J, leaving 8 bases unmatched. CDR3 sequence (DNA): TGCAGCGTTGATTTAGGGACAGGGAATCATGGCTACACCTTC. Translated: CSVDLGTGNHGYTF.

This chain uses TRBV7-3 with TRBJ2-3, with TRBD2 matching over 8 bases. CDR1 SGHTA and CDR2 FQGTGA come from the germline V gene. This CDR3 is 15 amino acids long. Losses at the gene ends were 0 bases for V and 6 bases for J; bases not matched to a gene: 5. In DNA, the CDR3 is TGTGCCAGCAGCTTAACGACGGGGGGGCCCGATACGCAGTATTTT. It is translated as CASSLTTGGPDTQYF. Full variable domain (remainder filled in from reference TRBV7-3 and TRBJ2-3): GAGVSQTPSNKVTEKGKYVELRCDPISGHTALYWYRQSLGQGPEFLIYFQGTGAADDSGLPNDRFFAVRPEGSVSTLKIQRTERGDSAVYLCASSLTTGGPDTQYFGPGTRLTVL.

The chain is built from TRBV2 and TRBJ1-1, with 10 bases lining up with TRBD1. V shed 6 bases, J shed 10 bases, and the junction held 11 bases outside the gene matches. CDR1 is SNHLY, CDR2 FYNNEI, per germline. The CDR3 is 14 amino acids. The CDR3 region is CASSSDRGLDRAFF. The CDR3 DNA sequence: TGTGCCAGCAGCTCAGACAGGGGGCTAGATCGAGCTTTCTTT.

This clone appeared once. The rearrangement joins TRBV9 to TRBJ1-6; D may be TRBD1 (6 bases). Trimming removed 6 bases at V and 9 bases at J, with 16 bases between. Looked up from germline, CDR1 is SGDLS and CDR2 is YYNGEE. This CDR3 has 14 residues. The CDR3 DNA reads TGTGCCAGCACCGCGGGGGCCGAGAGTTCACCCCTCCACTTT. It encodes CASTAGAESSPLHF.

This clone was observed once. This chain connects TRBV10-2 to TRBJ1-2; no definite D call. V lost 3 bases and J 4 bases, leaving 9 bases between the germline ends. The CDR3 has 13 amino acids. Per germline, CDR1 WSHSY and CDR2 SAAADI. CDR3 in amino acids: CASSDIQFYGYTF. The CDR3 DNA reads TGCGCCAGCAGTGACATACAGTTCTATGGCTACACCTTC.